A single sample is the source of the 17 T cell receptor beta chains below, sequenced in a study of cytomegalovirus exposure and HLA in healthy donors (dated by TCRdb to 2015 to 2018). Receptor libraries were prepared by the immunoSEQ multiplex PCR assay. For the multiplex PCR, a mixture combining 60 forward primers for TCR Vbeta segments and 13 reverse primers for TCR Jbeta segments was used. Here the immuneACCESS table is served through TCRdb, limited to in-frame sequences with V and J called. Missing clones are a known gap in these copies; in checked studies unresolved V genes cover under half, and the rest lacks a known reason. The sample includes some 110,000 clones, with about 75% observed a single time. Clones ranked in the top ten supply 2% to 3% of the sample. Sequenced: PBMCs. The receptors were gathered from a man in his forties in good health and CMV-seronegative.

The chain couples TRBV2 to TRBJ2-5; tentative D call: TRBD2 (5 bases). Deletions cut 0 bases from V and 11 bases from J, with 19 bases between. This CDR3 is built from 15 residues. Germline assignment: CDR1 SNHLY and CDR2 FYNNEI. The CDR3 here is CASSEARHLVREQYF. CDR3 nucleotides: TGTGCCAGCAGTGAAGCGCGCCACCTGGTGAGGGAGCAGTACTTC.

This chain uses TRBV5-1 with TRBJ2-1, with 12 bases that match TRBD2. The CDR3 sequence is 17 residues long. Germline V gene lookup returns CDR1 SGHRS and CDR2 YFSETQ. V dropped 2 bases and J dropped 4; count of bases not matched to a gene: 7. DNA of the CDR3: TGCGCCAGCAGCTTATCTCAACTAGCGGGGGGTTACAATGAGCAGTTCTTC. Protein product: CASSLSQLAGGYNEQFF.

The CDR3 DNA is TGCGCCAGCAGTGGGGGTAGGCAGGGAGGTGTGCAGGCCGAAAAACTGTTTTTT. It encodes CASSGGRQGGVQAEKLFF. This chain uses TRBV10-2 with TRBJ1-4; D perhaps matches TRBD1 (5 bases). This CDR3 is built from 18 residues. The V gene's germline CDR1 is WSHSY and CDR2 SAAADI. V lost 4 bases, J lost 8 bases, and 26 bases lay in between.

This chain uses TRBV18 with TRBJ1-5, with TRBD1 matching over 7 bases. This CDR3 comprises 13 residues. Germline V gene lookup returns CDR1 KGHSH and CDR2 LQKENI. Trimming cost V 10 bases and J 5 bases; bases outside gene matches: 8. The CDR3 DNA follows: TGTGCCACTGCTCTAGACAGGGATCAGCCCCAGCATTTT. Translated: CATALDRDQPQHF.

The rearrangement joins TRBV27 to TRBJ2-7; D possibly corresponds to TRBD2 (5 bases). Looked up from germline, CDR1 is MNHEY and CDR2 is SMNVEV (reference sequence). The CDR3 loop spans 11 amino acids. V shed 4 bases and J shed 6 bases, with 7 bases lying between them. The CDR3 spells CASSYGGEQYF. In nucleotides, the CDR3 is TGTGCCAGCAGTTACGGAGGCGAGCAGTACTTC.

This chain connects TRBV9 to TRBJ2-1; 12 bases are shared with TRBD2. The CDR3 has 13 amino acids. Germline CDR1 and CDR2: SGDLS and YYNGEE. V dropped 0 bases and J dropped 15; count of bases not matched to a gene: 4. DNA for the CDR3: TGTGCCAGCAGCGTAGCACTAGCGGGGGGTCTGTTCTTC. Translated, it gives CASSVALAGGLFF.

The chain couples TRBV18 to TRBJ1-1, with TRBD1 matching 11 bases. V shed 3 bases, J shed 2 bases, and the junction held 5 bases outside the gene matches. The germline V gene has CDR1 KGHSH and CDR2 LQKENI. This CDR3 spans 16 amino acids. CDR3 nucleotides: TGTGCCAGCTCACCCGGGACAGGGGGTTACAACACTGAAGCTTTCTTT. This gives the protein CASSPGTGGYNTEAFF.

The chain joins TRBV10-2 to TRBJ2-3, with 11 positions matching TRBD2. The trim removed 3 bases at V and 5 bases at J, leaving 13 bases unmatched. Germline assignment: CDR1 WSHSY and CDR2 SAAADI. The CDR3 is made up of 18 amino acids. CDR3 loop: CASSDGASGGPKRDTQYF. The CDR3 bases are TGCGCCAGCAGTGACGGAGCTAGCGGGGGGCCAAAGAGAGATACGCAGTATTTT.

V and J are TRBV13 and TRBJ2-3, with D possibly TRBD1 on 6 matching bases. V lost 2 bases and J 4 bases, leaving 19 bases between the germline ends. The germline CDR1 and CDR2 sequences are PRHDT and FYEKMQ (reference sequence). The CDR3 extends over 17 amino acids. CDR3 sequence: CASSLPQPWTAADTQYF. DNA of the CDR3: TGTGCCAGCAGCTTACCGCAACCTTGGACAGCCGCAGATACGCAGTATTTT.

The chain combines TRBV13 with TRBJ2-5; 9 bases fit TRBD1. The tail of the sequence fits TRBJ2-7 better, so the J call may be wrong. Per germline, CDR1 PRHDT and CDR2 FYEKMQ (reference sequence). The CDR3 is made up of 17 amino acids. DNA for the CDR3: TGTGCCAGCAGCCCCACCCCCTCCGGGACAGGGTCCCACGAGCAGTACTTC. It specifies CASSPTPSGTGSHEQYF.

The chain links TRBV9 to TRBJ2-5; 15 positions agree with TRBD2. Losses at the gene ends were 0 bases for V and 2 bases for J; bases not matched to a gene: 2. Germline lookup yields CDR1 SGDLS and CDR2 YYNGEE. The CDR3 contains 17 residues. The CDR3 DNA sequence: TGTGCCAGCAGCGTAGGAGGGACTAGCGGGGGGCAAGAGACCCAGTACTTC. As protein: CASSVGGTSGGQETQYF. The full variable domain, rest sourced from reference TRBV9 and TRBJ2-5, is DSGVTQTPKHLITATGQRVTLRCSPRSGDLSVYWYQQSLDQGLQFLIQYYNGEERAKGNILERFSAQQFPDLHSELNLSSLELGDSALYFCASSVGGTSGGQETQYFGPGTRLLVL.

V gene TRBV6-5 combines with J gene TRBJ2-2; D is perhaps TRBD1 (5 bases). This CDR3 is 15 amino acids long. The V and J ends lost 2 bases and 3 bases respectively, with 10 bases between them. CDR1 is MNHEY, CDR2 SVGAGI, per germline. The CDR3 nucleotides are TGTGCCAGCAGTTACAGGGGCGTCGACACCGGGGAGCTGTTTTTT. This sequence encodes CASSYRGVDTGELFF.

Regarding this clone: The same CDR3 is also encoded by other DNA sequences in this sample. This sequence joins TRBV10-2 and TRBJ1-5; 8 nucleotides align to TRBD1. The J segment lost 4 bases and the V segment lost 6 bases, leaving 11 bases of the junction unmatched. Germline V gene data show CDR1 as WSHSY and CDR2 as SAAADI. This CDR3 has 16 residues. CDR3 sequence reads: CASRAGQGRGNQPQHF. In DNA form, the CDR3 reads TGCGCCAGCAGGGCAGGACAGGGTAGAGGGAATCAGCCCCAGCATTTT.

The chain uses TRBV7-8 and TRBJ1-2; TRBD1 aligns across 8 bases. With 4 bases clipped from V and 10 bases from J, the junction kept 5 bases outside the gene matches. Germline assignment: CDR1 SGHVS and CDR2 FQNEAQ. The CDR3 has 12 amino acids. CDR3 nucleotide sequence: TGTGCCAGCAGCTCTGGACAGGGTCTCTACACCTTC. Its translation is CASSSGQGLYTF.

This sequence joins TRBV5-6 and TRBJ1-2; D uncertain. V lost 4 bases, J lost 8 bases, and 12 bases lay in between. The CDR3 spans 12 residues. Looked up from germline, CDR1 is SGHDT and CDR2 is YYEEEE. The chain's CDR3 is CASSVSGGGYTF. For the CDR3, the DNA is TGTGCCAGCAGCGTCTCAGGTGGGGGCTACACCTTC.

CDR3 loop: CASSLMGSGTVETQYF. CDR3 DNA sequence: TGTGCCAGCAGCTTAATGGGGTCGGGGACTGTAGAGACCCAGTACTTC. V is TRBV5-4 and J is TRBJ2-5; perhaps TRBD2 as D (6 bases). Germline V gives CDR1 SGHNT, CDR2 YYREEE (reference sequence). The V gene lost 2 bases and the J gene lost 4 bases, with 18 bases spanning the gap. CDR3 length: 16 amino acids.

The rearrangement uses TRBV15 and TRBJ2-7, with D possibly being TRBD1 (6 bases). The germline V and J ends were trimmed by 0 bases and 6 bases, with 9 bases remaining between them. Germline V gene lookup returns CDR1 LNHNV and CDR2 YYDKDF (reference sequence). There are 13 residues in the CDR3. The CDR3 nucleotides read TGTGCCACCAGCAGAGACAGGGGATTCGAGCAGTACTTC. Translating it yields CATSRDRGFEQYF.